This is a list of T cell receptor beta chains from one sample in a study of identical twins. TCRdb recomputed calls from the 5' RACE reads with MiXCR, one row per CDR3 protein. The sample has some 660,000 distinct CDR3 sequences, about 9.4% seen once; the top ten hold more than 0.75%. These data also featured in a second study, about yellow fever vaccine responses in identical twins.

The specimen sequenced was PBMCs. Receptors originate from a woman in her late teens or twenties in good health. Both conserved end residues are part of each CDR3. The order of the fields is J gene, clone size, D gene, V gene, CDR3 protein, CDR3 DNA. D genes are given only for firm matches. Expanded clones get a size class; other rows say once, few or many, or leave the size out.

j_gene: TRBJ2-2; abundance: -; d_gene: -; v_gene: TRBV18; CDR3aa: CASSPPLGLGTGELFF; CDR3nt: TGTGCCAGCTCACCACCGCTAGGACTGGGAACCGGGGAGCTGTTTTTT
j_gene: TRBJ2-3; abundance: -; d_gene: TRBD2; v_gene: TRBV12-3/TRBV12-4; CDR3aa: CASSHGTSGSGADTQYF; CDR3nt: TGTGCCAGCAGTCACGGGACTAGCGGGAGTGGCGCAGATACGCAGTATTTT
j_gene: TRBJ2-5; abundance: -; d_gene: -; v_gene: TRBV20-1; CDR3aa: CSAREDLRSQETQYF; CDR3nt: TGCAGTGCTAGAGAGGATCTGAGGTCGCAAGAGACCCAGTACTTC
j_gene: TRBJ2-5; abundance: many; d_gene: -; v_gene: TRBV24-1; CDR3aa: CATSDRGYQETQYF; CDR3nt: TGTGCCACCAGTGATCGGGGTTACCAAGAGACCCAGTACTTC
j_gene: TRBJ2-4; abundance: -; d_gene: -; v_gene: TRBV5-1; CDR3aa: CASSYQGTSLAKNIQYF; CDR3nt: TGCGCCAGCAGCTACCAAGGGACTTCTCTAGCCAAAAACATTCAGTACTTC
j_gene: TRBJ1-6; abundance: -; d_gene: -; v_gene: TRBV20-1; CDR3aa: CSARGLGLNNSPLHF; CDR3nt: TGCAGTGCTAGAGGTCTGGGACTCAATAATTCACCCCTCCACTTT
j_gene: TRBJ2-2; abundance: -; d_gene: TRBD1; v_gene: TRBV9; CDR3aa: CASSVSLWPDRDDTGELFF; CDR3nt: TGTGCCAGCAGCGTATCCCTTTGGCCGGACAGGGATGACACCGGGGAGCTGTTTTTT
j_gene: TRBJ2-5; abundance: few; d_gene: -; v_gene: TRBV11-2; CDR3aa: CASSSFTGLKGETQYF; CDR3nt: TGTGCCAGCAGCTCATTCACAGGGCTGAAGGGAGAGACCCAGTACTTC
j_gene: TRBJ2-4; abundance: few; d_gene: TRBD2; v_gene: TRBV5-1; CDR3aa: CASSLAAGVGKNIQYF; CDR3nt: TGCGCCAGCAGCTTGGCGGCGGGAGTGGGCAAAAACATTCAGTACTTC
j_gene: TRBJ2-3; abundance: -; d_gene: TRBD2; v_gene: TRBV7-9; CDR3aa: CASSLSAGGLTDTQYF; CDR3nt: TGTGCCAGCAGCTTATCAGCGGGGGGGCTGACAGATACGCAGTATTTT
j_gene: TRBJ2-1; abundance: -; d_gene: -; v_gene: TRBV27; CDR3aa: CASSWAGYNEQFF; CDR3nt: TGTGCCAGCAGTTGGGCAGGGTATAATGAGCAGTTCTTC
j_gene: TRBJ2-1; abundance: -; d_gene: -; v_gene: TRBV6-5; CDR3aa: CASSSMTSYNEQFF; CDR3nt: TGTGCCAGCAGTTCTATGACGAGCTACAATGAGCAGTTCTTC
j_gene: TRBJ1-2; abundance: many; d_gene: -; v_gene: TRBV25-1; CDR3aa: CASSEKGNYGYTF; CDR3nt: TGTGCCAGCAGTGAAAAAGGAAACTATGGCTACACCTTC
j_gene: TRBJ2-5; abundance: -; d_gene: TRBD1; v_gene: TRBV7-9; CDR3aa: CASSSQTGGMETQYF; CDR3nt: TGTGCCAGCAGCTCGCAGACAGGGGGAATGGAGACCCAGTACTTC
j_gene: TRBJ2-2; abundance: -; d_gene: -; v_gene: TRBV20-1; CDR3aa: CSARDSRDTGELFF; CDR3nt: TGCAGTGCTAGAGATTCCAGGGACACCGGGGAGCTGTTTTTT
j_gene: TRBJ2-3; abundance: many; d_gene: TRBD1; v_gene: TRBV12-3/TRBV12-4; CDR3aa: CASSQGVFSTDTQYF; CDR3nt: TGTGCCAGCAGTCAGGGGGTCTTTTCCACAGATACGCAGTATTTT
j_gene: TRBJ2-1; abundance: few; d_gene: TRBD2; v_gene: TRBV20-1; CDR3aa: CSARGLAGTGDEQFF; CDR3nt: TGCAGTGCTAGGGGACTAGCGGGAACGGGAGATGAGCAGTTCTTC
j_gene: TRBJ2-5; abundance: -; d_gene: -; v_gene: TRBV29-1; CDR3aa: CSVELTDGTQYF; CDR3nt: TGCAGCGTTGAACTTACCGACGGGACCCAGTACTTC
j_gene: TRBJ2-2; abundance: many; d_gene: TRBD2; v_gene: TRBV5-1; CDR3aa: CASNGLAGVGTGELFF; CDR3nt: TGCGCCAGCAATGGACTAGCGGGAGTGGGCACCGGGGAGCTGTTTTTT
j_gene: TRBJ2-7; abundance: few; d_gene: -; v_gene: TRBV10-2; CDR3aa: CASSGRDSVGSYEQYF; CDR3nt: TGCGCCAGCAGTGGCCGGGACTCCGTGGGGAGTTACGAGCAGTACTTC
j_gene: TRBJ2-7; abundance: few; d_gene: TRBD1; v_gene: TRBV6-2/TRBV6-3; CDR3aa: CASSQGPAGTGDYEQYF; CDR3nt: TGTGCCAGCAGTCAAGGCCCTGCCGGGACAGGGGACTACGAGCAGTACTTC
j_gene: TRBJ2-7; abundance: few; d_gene: -; v_gene: TRBV20-1; CDR3aa: CSALFSALGSYEQYF; CDR3nt: TGCAGTGCCCTGTTTTCGGCCCTTGGTAGCTACGAGCAGTACTTC
j_gene: TRBJ2-1; abundance: -; d_gene: TRBD2; v_gene: TRBV15; CDR3aa: CATSATSGFISEQFF; CDR3nt: TGTGCCACCAGCGCGACTAGCGGGTTCATCAGTGAGCAGTTCTTC
j_gene: TRBJ2-1; abundance: -; d_gene: TRBD2; v_gene: TRBV7-9; CDR3aa: CASSLAQLAEVGEFF; CDR3nt: TGTGCCAGCAGCTTAGCACAGCTAGCGGAGGTGGGAGAGTTCTTC
j_gene: TRBJ2-7; abundance: few; d_gene: -; v_gene: TRBV4-1; CDR3aa: CASSQGSLAISEQYF; CDR3nt: TGCGCCAGCAGCCAAGGGTCACTAGCTATTAGCGAGCAGTACTTC
j_gene: TRBJ2-7; abundance: few; d_gene: TRBD2; v_gene: TRBV5-1; CDR3aa: CASSLAGGRNHEQYF; CDR3nt: TGCGCCAGCAGCTTGGCCGGCGGGAGAAACCACGAGCAGTACTTC
j_gene: TRBJ2-3; abundance: -; d_gene: -; v_gene: TRBV15; CDR3aa: CATSRDFISGGSGTDTQYF; CDR3nt: TGTGCCACCAGCAGAGATTTTATTAGTGGTGGGAGCGGCACAGATACGCAGTATTTT
j_gene: TRBJ2-3; abundance: -; d_gene: TRBD2; v_gene: TRBV24-1; CDR3aa: CATSDSPSGTTDTQYF; CDR3nt: TGTGCCACCAGTGATTCTCCTAGCGGGACCACAGATACGCAGTATTTT
j_gene: TRBJ1-1; abundance: -; d_gene: -; v_gene: TRBV20-1; CDR3aa: CSARDWRDPQAFF; CDR3nt: TGCAGTGCTAGAGATTGGCGGGACCCACAAGCTTTCTTT
j_gene: TRBJ2-7; abundance: few; d_gene: -; v_gene: TRBV29-1; CDR3aa: CSGRRDTPVSEQYF; CDR3nt: TGCAGCGGCCGTCGGGACACCCCGGTGAGTGAGCAGTACTTC
j_gene: TRBJ2-7; abundance: few; d_gene: -; v_gene: TRBV10-1; CDR3aa: CASSETLYYEQYF; CDR3nt: TGCGCCAGCAGTGAGACACTTTACTACGAGCAGTACTTC
j_gene: TRBJ1-3; abundance: many; d_gene: -; v_gene: TRBV6-5; CDR3aa: CASSYSSRKGISGNTIYF; CDR3nt: TGTGCCAGCAGTTACTCGAGTCGGAAGGGGATAAGTGGAAACACCATATATTTT
j_gene: TRBJ2-5; abundance: -; d_gene: TRBD2; v_gene: TRBV29-1; CDR3aa: CSGRGGVIQETQYF; CDR3nt: TGCAGCGGCCGCGGGGGTGTGATCCAAGAGACCCAGTACTTC
j_gene: TRBJ2-1; abundance: -; d_gene: -; v_gene: TRBV3-1; CDR3aa: CASSQDPRPEYEQFF; CDR3nt: TGTGCCAGCAGCCAAGATCCTCGCCCGGAGTATGAGCAGTTCTTC
j_gene: TRBJ2-2; abundance: few; d_gene: -; v_gene: TRBV19; CDR3aa: CASSAVWKGIITGELFF; CDR3nt: TGTGCCAGTAGTGCTGTATGGAAAGGGATAATCACCGGGGAGCTGTTTTTT
j_gene: TRBJ2-3; abundance: few; d_gene: TRBD2; v_gene: TRBV9; CDR3aa: CASSPNPGAGLLTDTQYF; CDR3nt: TGTGCCAGCAGCCCCAATCCCGGAGCGGGGTTGCTCACAGATACGCAGTATTTT
j_gene: TRBJ1-2; abundance: few; d_gene: TRBD1; v_gene: TRBV30; CDR3aa: CAWRVKTGYAGYTF; CDR3nt: TGTGCCTGGAGAGTCAAGACAGGGTACGCGGGCTACACCTTC
j_gene: TRBJ2-3; abundance: -; d_gene: -; v_gene: TRBV10-3; CDR3aa: CAITPTGTSTDTQYF; CDR3nt: TGTGCCATCACACCGACAGGGACTAGCACAGATACGCAGTATTTT